This TCR beta chain was identified during a study of metastatic and nonmetastatic thyroid tumors. All patients were untreated before thyroid surgery. Authors' data handling: Using the CDR3 differences seen across clinicopathological groups, the authors built a distant-metastasis classifier for papillary thyroid cancer, which was meant to discriminate distant-metastatic patients. TCRdb reassembled clones from the PCR reads with MiXCR. TCRdb's processing, not the study's, gives the V and J calls here. The sample contains roughly 90,000 clones, 14% to 15% of which appear only once. Germline V gene sequence: CDR1 MNHEY, CDR2 SVGEGT. Germline trimming cut 7 bases from V and 7 bases from J; bases unmatched to any gene: 5. There are 15 residues in the CDR3. This clone was observed many times.

Input material: blood. This TCR came from a female donor with papillary thyroid cancer or a benign thyroid nodule (not recorded which). Some clones in this sample may be carry-over from other donors' samples. The chain links TRBV6-2 or TRBV6-3 to TRBJ2-1, with TRBD2 matching 15 bases. The CDR3: CASIGLAGGRNEQFF. In nucleotides, the CDR3 is TGTGCCAGCATAGGACTAGCGGGGGGGAGGAATGAGCAGTTCTTC.